These T cell receptor beta chains were read from a single sample in a study of early T cells in non-severe SARS-CoV-2 infection. TCRdb itself ran the 5' RACE reads through MiXCR, one entry per CDR3 protein. The sample lists more than 95,000 distinct CDR3 sequences; 15% were seen once. Sequenced input: whole blood. These receptors were taken from an adult who was a healthcare worker with PCR-confirmed SARS-CoV-2 infection or an uninfected control (not recorded which). Both conserved end residues are part of each CDR3. D genes are given only for firm matches. For some rows the clone size is stated as once, few or many, or as a class when expanded; others skip it.

clone_size	v_call	j_call	d_call	cdr3_nt	cdr3_aa
.	TRBV6-1	TRBJ2-2	.	TGTGCCAGCAGTTTGGGATGGAACACCGGGGAGCTGTTTTTT	CASSLGWNTGELFF
few	TRBV11-2	TRBJ2-3	TRBD2	TGTGCCAGCAGCTTGGGGACTAGCGATACAGATACGCAGTATTTT	CASSLGTSDTDTQYF
.	TRBV30	TRBJ2-2	TRBD2	TGTGCCTGGCGTCGGACTAGCGCAACCGGGGAGCTGTTTTTT	CAWRRTSATGELFF
few	TRBV7-8	TRBJ1-2	.	TGTGCCAGCAGCTTAACCGAGACGAACTATGGCTACACCTTC	CASSLTETNYGYTF
.	TRBV7-7	TRBJ2-5	.	TGTGCCAGCAGCTTAAGAGCGGAGGGAACCCAGTACTTC	CASSLRAEGTQYF
.	TRBV13	TRBJ1-2	.	TGTGCCAGCAGCTTACACCGTCTATTAAAGGTTGGCTACACCTTC	CASSLHRLLKVGYTF
.	TRBV7-3	TRBJ2-2	TRBD1	TGTGCCAGCAGCTGGGACAGGGTCGGGACCGGGGAGCTGTTTTTT	CASSWDRVGTGELFF
.	TRBV29-1	TRBJ1-2	.	TGCAGCGTCTCCAGAGGGCGCGACTATGGCCACACCTTC	CSVSRGRDYGHTF
few	TRBV5-1	TRBJ1-6	.	TGCGCCAGCAGTTCGGCAGACCATGGGAATTCACCCCTCCACTTT	CASSSADHGNSPLHF
.	TRBV19	TRBJ2-5	.	TGTGCCAGTAGGCCTAGGACGGTGAACCAAGAGACCCAGTACTTC	CASRPRTVNQETQYF
few	TRBV20-1	TRBJ2-7	.	TGCAGTGCTAGGGATGACAGGCTACCCTACGAGCAGTACTTC	CSARDDRLPYEQYF
many	TRBV11-2	TRBJ2-3	TRBD2	TGTGCCAGCAGCTCGGGACTAGCGGGGGGGCCGCTAGATACGCAGTATTTT	CASSSGLAGGPLDTQYF
.	TRBV30	TRBJ2-1	.	TGTGCCTGGAGAAACCCCAGGTCCTACAATGAGCAGTTCTTC	CAWRNPRSYNEQFF
once	TRBV29-1	TRBJ2-3	TRBD1	TGCAGCGTCTCACCCGACAGGGTGGAAGCAGATACGCAGTATTTT	CSVSPDRVEADTQYF
.	TRBV6-5	TRBJ2-2	.	TGTGCCAGCAGCGCCCCGGCCACCGGGGAGCTGTTTTTT	CASSAPATGELFF
.	TRBV10-1	TRBJ1-1	.	TGCGCCAGCAGTAAAACAGGGCACACTGAAGCTTTCTTT	CASSKTGHTEAFF
.	TRBV2	TRBJ2-5	.	TGTGCCAGCAGCCGGGATCAGGAGACCCAGTACTTC	CASSRDQETQYF
.	TRBV10-3	TRBJ2-5	.	TGTGCCATCTCGGAGAGGGTAGGGCGGGCAGAGACCCAGTACTTC	CAISERVGRAETQYF
many	TRBV12-3/TRBV12-4	TRBJ2-7	.	TGTGCCAGCAGTTTAGCGGGGGGACTGAGCGAGCAGTACTTC	CASSLAGGLSEQYF
few	TRBV11-2	TRBJ1-3	.	TGTGCCAGCAGGGGGCCCTCTGGAAACACCATATATTTT	CASRGPSGNTIYF
many	TRBV11-2	TRBJ2-3	.	TGTGCCAGCAGCTCTGTTCGCACAGATACGCAGTATTTT	CASSSVRTDTQYF
many	TRBV12-3/TRBV12-4	TRBJ1-5	TRBD1	TGTGCCAGCAGTCCCCAAACAGGGGGCAGACAGCCCCAGCATTTT	CASSPQTGGRQPQHF
few	TRBV2	TRBJ1-1	.	TGTGCCAGCTCGCCAGAAGGGGGGCCCACTGAAGCTTTCTTT	CASSPEGGPTEAFF
few	TRBV4-1	TRBJ1-1	TRBD1	TGCGCCAGCAGCTTCATTTTCGGGACAGGGGGAAAGAACACTGAAGCTTTCTTT	CASSFIFGTGGKNTEAFF
few	TRBV20-1	TRBJ2-3	.	TGCAGTGCTAGATTTAGCCTAGGGGATACGCAGTATTTT	CSARFSLGDTQYF
few	TRBV7-9	TRBJ1-6	.	TGTGCCAGCAGCTTAGTTCAGGATTCACCCCTCCACTTT	CASSLVQDSPLHF
few	TRBV19	TRBJ2-4	TRBD1	TGTGCCAGTAGGCCAGTCGGGACAGTAGCCAACATTCAGTACTTC	CASRPVGTVANIQYF
.	TRBV5-4	TRBJ1-2	.	TGTGCCAGCAGTCCCAGGACAGAGCTGGACTATGGCTACACCTTC	CASSPRTELDYGYTF
few	TRBV12-3/TRBV12-4	TRBJ1-1	.	TGTGCCAGCGGGTTATCCCTCAACACTGAAGCTTTCTTT	CASGLSLNTEAFF
many	TRBV5-6	TRBJ2-1	TRBD2	TGTGCCAGCAGGCAGCTAGCGGGGGGCGGAAATGAGCAGTTCTTC	CASRQLAGGGNEQFF
once	TRBV7-6	TRBJ2-7	.	TGTGCCAGCAGCTTCGGGCAGGACACCAACGAGCAGTACTTC	CASSFGQDTNEQYF
.	TRBV12-3/TRBV12-4	TRBJ2-1	.	TGTGCCAGCAGTTTAGAAGCCGGGAGCTCCTACAATGAGCAGTTCTTC	CASSLEAGSSYNEQFF
.	TRBV12-3/TRBV12-4	TRBJ2-1	.	TGTGCCAGCAGTTCCATAGCGGAGAGCTCCTACAATGAGCAGTTCTTC	CASSSIAESSYNEQFF
.	TRBV29-1	TRBJ2-2	TRBD1	TGCAGCGTGACGGGACAGGGGGGAACCGGGGAGCTGTTTTTT	CSVTGQGGTGELFF
many	TRBV6-4	TRBJ2-1	.	TGTGCCAGCAGTCTCGACCCGGGGAATGAGCAGTTCTTC	CASSLDPGNEQFF
few	TRBV20-1	TRBJ1-2	.	TGCAGTGCTATGGCTGGGGGGTGGAATGGCTACACCTTC	CSAMAGGWNGYTF
few	TRBV6-6	TRBJ1-3	.	TGTGCCATTGGATCCGGCTCTGGAAACACCATATATTTT	CAIGSGSGNTIYF
.	TRBV7-9	TRBJ2-3	TRBD2	TGTGCCAGCAGACCCGGGACTAGATTCCCAGATACGCAGTATTTT	CASRPGTRFPDTQYF
.	TRBV15	TRBJ1-1	.	TGTGCCACCAGCGCCCCCCTCGGAGTGGAACACACTGAAGCTTTCTTT	CATSAPLGVEHTEAFF
.	TRBV3-1	TRBJ1-4	.	TGTGCCAGCAGCCATCCCGCGACTAATGAAAAACTGTTTTTT	CASSHPATNEKLFF
few	TRBV7-9	TRBJ1-2	TRBD1	TGTGCCAGCAGCTTAGACAGGGGGCGTGATAACTATGGCTACACCTTC	CASSLDRGRDNYGYTF
few	TRBV12-3/TRBV12-4	TRBJ2-7	.	TGTGCCAGCAGTGGGGGACTCGAGCAGTACTTC	CASSGGLEQYF
.	TRBV7-9	TRBJ2-3	TRBD1	TGTGCCAGCAGCTTAAAAGGAGACAGGGGTACAGATACGCAGTATTTT	CASSLKGDRGTDTQYF
few	TRBV7-8	TRBJ2-1	TRBD1	TGTGCCAGCAGCCAGGGACAGGGGGAGCAGTTCTTC	CASSQGQGEQFF
.	TRBV11-2	TRBJ1-2	.	TGTGCCAGCAGCTTAGTGGGACGGCAGGACTATGGCTACACCTTC	CASSLVGRQDYGYTF
.	TRBV5-1	TRBJ2-3	TRBD1	TGCGCCAGCAGCGCTCCGGGACAGCAAACGCAGTATTTT	CASSAPGQQTQYF
.	TRBV4-2	TRBJ2-1	TRBD2	TGTGCCAGCAGCCAAGAAGTCCCACTAGCGGGGTACAATGAGCAGTTCTTC	CASSQEVPLAGYNEQFF
.	TRBV7-9	TRBJ2-5	.	TGTGCCAGCAGCTCCCGACAGACTATCCAAGAGACCCAGTACTTC	CASSSRQTIQETQYF
.	TRBV11-2	TRBJ2-1	.	TGTGCCAGCAGCTTAGTTGCCGGGCCCCATCTCTACAATGAGCAGTTCTTC	CASSLVAGPHLYNEQFF
.	TRBV3-1	TRBJ1-6	TRBD1	TGTGCCAGCAGCCAAACAGGGGATATAATGAATTCACCCCTCCACTTT	CASSQTGDIMNSPLHF
many	TRBV6-6	TRBJ1-5	.	TGTGCCAGCAGTTACCTACGGGACAATCAGCCCCAGCATTTT	CASSYLRDNQPQHF
few	TRBV11-3	TRBJ2-3	TRBD2	TGTGCCAGCAGCGCTAGCGGGAGTAGCACAGATACGCAGTATTTT	CASSASGSSTDTQYF
.	TRBV30	TRBJ2-2	.	TGTGCCTGGAGTGTGGGCGGGGAGCTGTTTTTT	CAWSVGGELFF
.	TRBV7-9	TRBJ2-1	.	TGTGCCAGCAGCTTTAGGCCTCTCCATGAGCAGTTCTTC	CASSFRPLHEQFF
.	TRBV12-3/TRBV12-4	TRBJ1-1	.	TGTGCCAGCAGACAGAACACTGAAGCTTTCTTT	CASRQNTEAFF
.	TRBV29-1	TRBJ2-7	TRBD1	TGCAGCGTCCCGGGACAGGGGGCTTACGAGCAGTACTTC	CSVPGQGAYEQYF
once	TRBV20-1	TRBJ2-3	TRBD2	TGCAGTGCTAGAGATCGAACTTCCGGCGGGGGGGCAGATACGCAGTATTTT	CSARDRTSGGGADTQYF
many	TRBV3-1	TRBJ1-3	TRBD1	TGTGCCAGCAGCCTGCGACAGGGAGAAAACACCATATATTTT	CASSLRQGENTIYF